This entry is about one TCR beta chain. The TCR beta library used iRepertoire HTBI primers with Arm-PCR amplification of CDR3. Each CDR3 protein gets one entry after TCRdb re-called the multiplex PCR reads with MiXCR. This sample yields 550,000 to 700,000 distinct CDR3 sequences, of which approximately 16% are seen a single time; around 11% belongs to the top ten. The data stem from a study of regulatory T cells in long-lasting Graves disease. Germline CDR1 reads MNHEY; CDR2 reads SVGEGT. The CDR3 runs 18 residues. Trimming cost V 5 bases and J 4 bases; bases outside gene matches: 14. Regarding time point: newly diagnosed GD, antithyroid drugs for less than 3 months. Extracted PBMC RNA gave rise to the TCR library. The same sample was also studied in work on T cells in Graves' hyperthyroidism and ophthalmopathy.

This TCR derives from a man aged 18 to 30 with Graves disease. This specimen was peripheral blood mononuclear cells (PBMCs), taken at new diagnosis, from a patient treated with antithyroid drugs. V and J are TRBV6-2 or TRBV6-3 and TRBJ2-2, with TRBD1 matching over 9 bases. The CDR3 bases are TGTGCCAGCAGTGAAGTGGTAGGGACAGGGTCCGTCACCGGGGAGCTGTTTTTT. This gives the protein CASSEVVGTGSVTGELFF.